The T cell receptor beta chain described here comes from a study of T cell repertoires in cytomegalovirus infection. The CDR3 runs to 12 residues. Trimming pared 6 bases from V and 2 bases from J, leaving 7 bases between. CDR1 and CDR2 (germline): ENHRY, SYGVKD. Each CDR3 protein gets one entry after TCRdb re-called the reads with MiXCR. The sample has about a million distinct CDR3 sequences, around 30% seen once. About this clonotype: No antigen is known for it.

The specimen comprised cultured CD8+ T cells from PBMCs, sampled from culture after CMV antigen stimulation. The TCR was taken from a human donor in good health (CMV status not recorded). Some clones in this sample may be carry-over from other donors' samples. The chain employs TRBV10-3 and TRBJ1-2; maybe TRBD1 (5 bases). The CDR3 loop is CAISSGNYGYTF. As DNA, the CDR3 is TGTGCCATCAGCTCAGGGAACTATGGCTACACCTTC.